The TCR beta chain under discussion was sequenced for a study of blood T cell repertoires in COVID-19. Profiling relied on immunoSEQ multiplex PCR, and the TCRdb table lists in-frame clones only, not all of them. Of hundreds of thousands of clones listed, approximately 91% are singletons. Participants were aged roughly 18 to 100 years from about two dozen US areas. Donors of Cohort 3 who recovered were those that had two negative PCRs, clearance, or symptom resolution. The CDR3 loop spans 18 amino acids. Per the germline V gene, CDR1 is MNHEY and CDR2 is SMNVEV (reference sequence). Concerning this clone itself: One end of the junction is discordant with germline, which a read error may explain.

The rearrangement joins TRBV27 to TRBJ2-3; 9 bases match TRBD2. The sequence came from a woman aged 55 to 70 who had recovered from COVID-19. The sequenced sample consisted of PBMCs or T cells enriched from blood (not recorded which). The CDR3 coding sequence is TGTGCCAGCAGTCCCCCGTACGCAGCGGGGGGACACACATATACGCAGTATTTT. The encoded protein is CASSPPYAAGGHTYTQYF.